These 5 T cell receptor beta chains were all obtained from the same sample, sequenced in a study of blood T cell repertoires in COVID-19. Sequenced by immunoSEQ multiplex PCR; TCRdb stores in-frame clones only, minus some. Of approximately 140,000 clones listed, about 87% are singletons. Material: peripheral blood. The receptor source for this set is a human donor in a cohort sampled during active COVID-19.

The chain has TRBV19 and TRBJ1-6, with TRBD1 matching over 7 bases. The CDR3 runs 15 residues. In germline, CDR1 is LNHDA, CDR2 SQIVND (reference sequence). The trim removed 3 bases at V and 7 bases at J, leaving 6 bases unmatched. The CDR3 is CASSMLDRPNSPLHF. In nucleotides, the CDR3 is TGTGCCAGTAGTATGTTGGACAGGCCCAATTCACCCCTCCACTTT. The full variable domain, with the rest looked up from reference TRBV19 and TRBJ1-6, is DGGITQSPKYLFRKEGQNVTLSCEQNLNHDAMYWYRQDPGQGLRLIYYSQIVNDFQKGDIAEGYSVSREKKESFPLTVTSAQKNPTAFYLCASSMLDRPNSPLHFGNGTRLTVT.

This chain uses TRBV7-2 with TRBJ2-3; D unclear. This CDR3 is 15 amino acids long. Germline-derived CDR1 and CDR2 are SGHTA and FQGNSA. V lost 5 bases to trimming and J lost 2 bases, with 14 bases between them. The CDR3 loop is CASSPLGLATDTQYF. For the CDR3, the DNA is TGTGCCAGCAGCCCTCTCGGTCTCGCCACAGATACGCAGTATTTT.

The gene calls are TRBV5-4 and TRBJ2-5; 8 bases are a match to TRBD2. This CDR3 comprises 15 residues. In germline, CDR1 is SGHNT, CDR2 YYREEE (reference sequence). V lost 2 bases, J lost 3 bases, and 6 bases stayed unmatched. CDR3 in DNA: TGTGCCAGCAGCTTTTTGGCGGGGGGTAAAGAGACCCAGTACTTC. This translates into CASSFLAGGKETQYF.

The chain uses TRBV5-1 and TRBJ2-7; tentatively, D is TRBD2 (6 bases). Germline assignment: CDR1 SGHRS and CDR2 YFSETQ. The V and J ends lost 0 bases and 4 bases respectively, with 11 bases between them. The CDR3 runs to 14 residues. In nucleotides, the CDR3 is TGCGCCAGCAGCTTGGGGGGGAGGAGATACGAGCAGTACTTC. As protein: CASSLGGRRYEQYF. Filled out from reference TRBV5-1 and TRBJ2-7, the complete variable domain reads KAGVTQTPRYLIKTRGQQVTLSCSPISGHRSVSWYQQTPGQGLQFLFEYFSETQRNKGNFPGRFSGRQFSNSRSEMNVSTLELGDSALYLCASSLGGRRYEQYFGPGTRLTVT.

The chain carries TRBV5-1 and TRBJ2-7; 10 bases are a match to TRBD1. Per the germline V gene, CDR1 is SGHRS and CDR2 is YFSETQ. The CDR3 totals 15 residues. V lost 5 bases, J lost 0 bases, and 5 bases stayed unmatched. Written as DNA, the CDR3 is TGCGCCAGCAGGGGACAGGGGCAGAGCTCCTACGAGCAGTACTTC. Protein sequence: CASRGQGQSSYEQYF. Looking up the rest from reference TRBV5-1 and TRBJ2-7 gives the full variable domain: KAGVTQTPRYLIKTRGQQVTLSCSPISGHRSVSWYQQTPGQGLQFLFEYFSETQRNKGNFPGRFSGRQFSNSRSEMNVSTLELGDSALYLCASRGQGQSSYEQYFGPGTRLTVT.